Each of the 20 T cell receptor beta chains below was sequenced from the same sample in a study of metastatic and nonmetastatic thyroid tumors. Patients were all untreated before their thyroid surgery. Using MiXCR, TCRdb re-called clones from the PCR reads. This sample has over 6,500 clones, with under 35% found just once. The sequenced sample consisted of adjacent normal tissue. The receptors shown here come from a male donor with papillary thyroid cancer or a benign thyroid nodule (not recorded which). Some clones in this sample may be carry-over from other donors' samples.

V gene TRBV6-1 combines with J gene TRBJ2-7, with 9 bases aligning to TRBD1. The CDR3 spans 15 residues. Germline CDR1 and CDR2: MNHNS and SASEGT. V trimming: 5 bases; J trimming: 6 bases; junction bases outside the gene matches: 11. DNA of the CDR3: TGTGCCAGCAGTCCGGGGACAGGGCGTTCCACCGAGCAGTACTTC. Its protein is CASSPGTGRSTEQYF.

This clone rates as medium-sized. CDR3 in amino acids: CASSQDYSEKLFF. CDR3 coding DNA: TGCGCCAGCAGCCAAGATTATAGTGAAAAACTGTTTTTT. V gene TRBV4-3 combines with J gene TRBJ1-4; no firm D call. V was cut by 0 bases and J by 7 bases, with 6 bases left in between. The CDR3 consists of 13 residues. Germline CDR1 LGHNA, CDR2 YSLEER.

CDR3: CASSYREQGAAGELFF. The CDR3 coding sequence is TGTGCCAGCAGTTACCGGGAGCAGGGGGCGGCCGGGGAGCTGTTTTTT. V and J are TRBV6-5 and TRBJ2-2; TRBD1 agrees at 8 bases. V lost 2 bases and J lost 6; bases outside the gene matches: 8. The CDR3 contains 16 residues. Germline CDR1 is MNHEY and CDR2 is SVGAGI.

Here the CDR3 reads CASRRSSDSYEQYF. CDR3 coding DNA: TGTGCCAGTCGTAGGTCTAGCGACTCCTACGAGCAGTACTTC. The rearrangement joins TRBV27 to TRBJ2-7, with D perhaps TRBD2 (6 bases). Germline loops: CDR1 MNHEY, CDR2 SMNVEV (reference sequence). The CDR3 extends over 14 amino acids. V lost 9 bases, J lost 0 bases, and 15 bases lay in between.

J is TRBJ2-3 and V is TRBV4-2, with 9 bases identical to TRBD1. The V gene end was trimmed by 5 bases and the J gene end by 2 bases; junction bases not matched to a gene: 8. Germline V gives CDR1 LGHNA, CDR2 YNFKEQ. This CDR3 is built from 16 residues. Here the CDR3 reads CASSDLDRGTTDTQYF. For the CDR3, the DNA is TGTGCCAGCAGCGACCTGGACAGGGGAACCACAGATACGCAGTATTTT.

This clone has a handful of counts. This sequence joins TRBV28 and TRBJ1-2; D not certain. Germline V gene lookup returns CDR1 MDHEN and CDR2 SYDVKM. V shed 3 bases and J shed 0 bases, with 5 bases lying between them. This CDR3 is built from 13 residues. The CDR3 loop is CASSFLPNYGYTF. The CDR3 DNA reads as TGTGCCAGCAGTTTTTTACCTAACTATGGCTACACCTTC.

By share of the sample, this clone is medium-sized. The chain carries TRBV7-9 and TRBJ1-5; no definite D call. Trimming took off 5 bases at V and 1 base at J, with 6 bases between the two ends. The CDR3 covers 13 residues. Germline CDR1 reads SEHNR; CDR2 reads FQNEAQ (reference sequence). The CDR3: CASSPLSNQPQHF. The CDR3 coding sequence is TGTGCCAGCAGCCCCCTGAGCAATCAGCCCCAGCATTTT.

By sample fraction, this clone is medium-sized. The chain is built from TRBV29-1 and TRBJ2-5, with D unresolved. The germline CDR1 and CDR2 sequences are SQVTM and ANQGSEA. This CDR3 spans 12 amino acids. V gave up 6 bases and J gave up 3 bases, with 11 bases separating them. The CDR3 loop reads CSVGRLEETQYF. CDR3 sequence (DNA): TGCAGCGTGGGCCGACTGGAAGAGACCCAGTACTTC.

By frequency in the sample, this clone is medium-sized (0.01 to 0.1%). This may be a read error: a much more frequent sequence differs by one nucleotide. The chain links TRBV27 to TRBJ2-7; D possibly matches TRBD1 or TRBD2 (5 bases each). This CDR3 contains 15 residues. V lost 4 bases and J 2 bases, leaving 15 bases between the germline ends. CDR1 and CDR2 (germline): MNHEY, SMNVEV (reference sequence). The CDR3 loop reads CASSWDGTGTYEQYF. The CDR3, as DNA: TGTGCCAGCAGTTGGGACGGGACCGGGACCTACGAGCAGTACTTC.

This rearrangement joins TRBV11-3 to TRBJ2-3; 10 nucleotides match TRBD2. CDR3 length: 16 residues. CDR1 is SGHNT, CDR2 YENEEA, per germline. The ends lost 5 bases at V and 7 bases at J; junction bases unmatched: 12. CDR3 region: CASSPGGASGSYTQYF. Written as DNA, the CDR3 is TGTGCCAGCAGCCCCGGGGGGGCTAGCGGGAGTTATACGCAGTATTTT.

V gene TRBV7-2 combines with J gene TRBJ1-1, with a tentative D call TRBD1 (6 bases). The CDR3 length is 13 residues. Trimming took 3 bases from V and 9 from J, leaving 14 bases between them. Germline V gives CDR1 SGHTA, CDR2 FQGNSA. CDR3 coding DNA: TGTGCCAGCAGCTTGGACACAGGGTCTAAAGCTTTCTTT. Translated, it gives CASSLDTGSKAFF.

The chain links TRBV9 to TRBJ2-7; 7 bases agree with TRBD1. Per germline, CDR1 SGDLS and CDR2 YYNGEE. V lost 4 bases to trimming and J lost 3 bases; unmatched junction nucleotides: 7. The CDR3 length is 14 residues. The CDR3 coding sequence is TGTGCCAGCAGCTTAGGGGGCGGTAGCTACGAGCAGTACTTC. Protein product: CASSLGGGSYEQYF.

This clone was seen only once. This chain uses TRBV9 with TRBJ1-5; perhaps TRBD1 as D (6 bases). Germline V lookup: CDR1 SGDLS, CDR2 YYNGEE. This CDR3 has 14 residues. Trimming stripped 2 bases from V and 4 bases from J, with 10 bases between. The CDR3 sequence: CASSVAGANQPQHF. Written as DNA, the CDR3 is TGTGCCAGCAGCGTTGCAGGGGCGAATCAGCCCCAGCATTTT.

By share of the sample, this clone is medium-sized (0.01 to 0.1%). The rearrangement uses TRBV19 and TRBJ1-5; D ambiguous. With 4 bases removed from V and 3 bases from J, the gap between germline ends came to 7 bases. Germline values: CDR1 LNHDA, CDR2 SQIVND (reference sequence). This CDR3 is 13 amino acids long. CDR3 DNA: TGTGCCAGTAGTAGGGGAATCAATCAGCCCCAGCATTTT. Amino acid sequence: CASSRGINQPQHF.

The V call is TRBV6-1, the J call TRBJ2-7; the D is unclear. The CDR3 extends over 12 amino acids. Germline-derived CDR1 and CDR2 are MNHNS and SASEGT. The V gene lost 6 bases and the J gene lost 3 bases, with 9 bases spanning the gap. CDR3: CASSQEDYEQYF. CDR3 sequence (DNA): TGTGCCAGCAGCCAAGAGGACTACGAGCAGTACTTC.

This chain connects TRBV4-1 to TRBJ2-5; D may be TRBD1 or TRBD2 (5 bases each). The CDR3 consists of 16 residues. V lost 6 bases and J 1 base, leaving 18 bases between the germline ends. The germline gives CDR1 MGHRA, CDR2 YSYEKL. CDR3 region: CASSPTAGAFQETQYF. DNA of the CDR3: TGCGCCAGCAGTCCGACCGCCGGGGCCTTCCAAGAGACCCAGTACTTC.

The chain couples TRBV6-1 to TRBJ2-1; tentatively, D is TRBD2 (6 bases). There are 14 residues in the CDR3. Germline V CDR1 and CDR2: MNHNS, SASEGT. The V end was cut by 1 base, the J end by 2 bases, with 6 bases between. The CDR3 spells CASSEGTTYNEQFF. The DNA for the CDR3 is TGTGCCAGCAGTGAAGGGACTACCTACAATGAGCAGTTCTTC.

The rearrangement links TRBV6-1 to TRBJ2-5; 9 positions agree with TRBD1. The CDR3 has 16 amino acids. Germline CDR1 is MNHNS and CDR2 is SASEGT. The ends lost 3 bases at V and 3 bases at J; junction bases unmatched: 8. CDR3 residues: CASSDYTGGEKETQYF. The CDR3 bases are TGTGCCAGCAGTGACTATACAGGGGGCGAAAAAGAGACCCAGTACTTC.

V is TRBV7-8 and J is TRBJ1-2; possible D gene TRBD1, 5 bases. CDR3 length equals 16 residues. Between the trimmed V and J ends, which lost 2 bases and 2 bases, there was a span of 15 bases. Per the germline V gene, CDR1 is SGHVS and CDR2 is FQNEAQ. In DNA form, the CDR3 reads TGTGCCAGCAGCTTAAAATACCGTCGGGACAACTATGGCTACACCTTC. Translated: CASSLKYRRDNYGYTF. Full variable domain (rest looked up from reference TRBV7-8 and TRBJ1-2): GAGVSQSPRYKVAKRGQDVALRCDPISGHVSLFWYQQALGQGPEFLTYFQNEAQLDKSGLPSDRFFAERPEGSVSTLKIQRTQQEDSAVYLCASSLKYRRDNYGYTFGSGTRLTVV.

This clone was picked up a small number of times. It is likely a read error, because the conserved phenylalanine at the end of the CDR3 is missing. V usage is TRBV28 and J usage is TRBJ2-1; TRBD2 matches 8 bases. Germline V gene lookup returns CDR1 MDHEN and CDR2 SYDVKM. CDR3 length: 16 amino acids. The CDR3 sequence is CVSTGCGRYSTDEQFS. CDR3 nucleotides: TGTGTCAGCACCGGTTGCGGGAGGTATTCAACGGATGAGCAGTTCTCC.